The rows below give T cell receptor beta chains drawn from one sample of a study of CD8+CD57+ T cells in acquired aplastic anemia. TCRdb passed the reads through MiXCR, listing each CDR3 protein once. The sample carries 200,000 or so distinct CDR3 sequences, around 49% recorded once. Source material: sorted CD4+, CD8+, or CD8+CD57+ T cells (not recorded which) from PBMCs. The receptor source for this set is a human donor with aplastic anemia. Both conserved end residues are part of each CDR3. D genes are given only for firm matches. Some rows have no size entry. The others give once, few or many, or a class for an expanded clone.

>TRBJ2-7|-|many|TRBV2
TGTGCCAGCAAGTCCCCGGTCTCTCGCGAGCAGTACTTC
CASKSPVSREQYF
>TRBJ1-2|-|-|TRBV7-3
TGTGCCAGCAGCTTGAGCAACGGGGGCGAGCTTGGCTACACCTTC
CASSLSNGGELGYTF
>TRBJ2-7|TRBD1|-|TRBV7-9
TGTGCCAGCAGCCACAGGGGAAGCTCCTACGAGCAGTACTTC
CASSHRGSSYEQYF
>TRBJ1-1|-|-|TRBV7-9
TGTGCCAGCAGCCTCGCGGGGGCGAGGGACACTGAAGCTTTCTTT
CASSLAGARDTEAFF
>TRBJ1-5|TRBD1|once|TRBV6-5
TGTGCCAGCAGTAGCGACAGGGGACGAGGGGTCAATCAGCCCCAGCATTTT
CASSSDRGRGVNQPQHF
>TRBJ2-1|-|many|TRBV7-6
TGTGCCAGCAGCTTAAGCTCTTCGGGCTTCCGAGGCAATGAGCAGTTCTTC
CASSLSSSGFRGNEQFF
>TRBJ2-5|TRBD2|few|TRBV7-3
TGTGCCAGCAGCCCGTCGGGGGGAGGGGAGACCCAGTACTTC
CASSPSGGGETQYF
>TRBJ1-1|-|-|TRBV20-1
TGCAGTGCCCGAGGCAGTAACACTGAAGCTTTCTTT
CSARGSNTEAFF
>TRBJ2-5|-|-|TRBV10-3
TGTGCCATCAGTGACCCACGACAGCAAGAGACCCAGTACTTC
CAISDPRQQETQYF
>TRBJ1-2|-|-|TRBV2
TGTGCCAGCAGTGAAGATTCAGTCCAGGGCTATGGCTACACCTTC
CASSEDSVQGYGYTF
>TRBJ1-2|-|-|TRBV29-1
TGCAGCAGTTGGACTGAGAACTATGGCTACACCTTC
CSSWTENYGYTF
>TRBJ1-1|-|-|TRBV2
TGTGCCAGCAGTGAAGCGCTTACCCACAACACTGAAGCTTTCTTT
CASSEALTHNTEAFF
>TRBJ1-2|-|once|TRBV15
TGTGCCACCGCGAATAGTATATTGTCCTATGGCTACACCTTC
CATANSILSYGYTF
>TRBJ1-1|-|many|TRBV6-6
TGTGCCAGCAGAGAAACGAACACTGAAGCTTTCTTT
CASRETNTEAFF
>TRBJ2-2|TRBD1|-|TRBV12-3/TRBV12-4
TGTGCCAGCAGGGGACAGGGGGACACCGGGGAGCTGTTTTTT
CASRGQGDTGELFF
>TRBJ1-5|-|-|TRBV20-1
TGCAGTGCTATCTACCCGGGGGGTCAGCCCCAGCATTTT
CSAIYPGGQPQHF
>TRBJ1-2|-|many|TRBV20-1
TGCAGTGCCAAAGAATGGAGAGAAGACTATGGCTACACCTTC
CSAKEWREDYGYTF
>TRBJ2-3|TRBD2|-|TRBV7-2
TGTGCCAGCAGCTTAAGGGCTAGCGGACAAAGCACAGATACGCAGTATTTT
CASSLRASGQSTDTQYF
>TRBJ2-7|-|many|TRBV5-1
TGCGCCAGCAGCTTGGATACCACGAACTACGAGCAGTACTTC
CASSLDTTNYEQYF
>TRBJ1-5|TRBD1|once|TRBV7-2
TGTGCCAGCGCCAGGGGACAGGGCAAGGGTAGCAATCAGCCCCAGCATTTT
CASARGQGKGSNQPQHF
>TRBJ1-4|-|once|TRBV15
TGTGCCACCAGCAGGCGGGCTAATGAAAAACTGTTTTTT
CATSRRANEKLFF
>TRBJ1-6|-|-|TRBV20-1
TGCAGTGCTAGACTAGCGGGGGACTACAAGATAACCAATTCACCCCTCCACTTT
CSARLAGDYKITNSPLHF
>TRBJ2-1|-|-|TRBV2
TGTGCCAGCAAACTGGACGGGGGATACAATGAGCAGTTCTTC
CASKLDGGYNEQFF
>TRBJ1-5|TRBD1|-|TRBV15
TGTGCCACCAGCAGAGGGACAGGGGGTAGTCAGCCCCAGCATTTT
CATSRGTGGSQPQHF
>TRBJ2-2|TRBD2|-|TRBV10-3
TGTGCCATCAGGAGCGGGGGGGCCACCGGGGAGCTGTTTTTT
CAIRSGGATGELFF
>TRBJ2-7|-|-|TRBV7-2
TGTGCCAGCAGCTTGCTGCAGGCCTACGAGCTGTACTTC
CASSLLQAYELYF